Listed here are 20 T cell receptor beta chains from one sample, sequenced in a study of regulatory T cells in long-lasting Graves disease. Arm-PCR of CDR3 regions with iRepertoire HTBI primers generated TCR beta libraries. TCRdb analysed the multiplex PCR reads with MiXCR anew, one entry per CDR3 protein. This repertoire shows approximately 470,000 distinct CDR3 sequences, 15% to 20% found once; its top ten account for over 9%. Time point defined: newly diagnosed GD, antithyroid drugs for less than 3 months. Generation of the TCR library employed RNA extracted from PBMCs. The same sample was also studied in work on T cells in Graves' hyperthyroidism and ophthalmopathy.

This sample comprised peripheral blood mononuclear cells (PBMCs), obtained at new diagnosis, from a patient treated with antithyroid drugs. These receptors all stem from a middle-aged man with Graves disease.

This clonotype was recorded many times. The rearrangement uses TRBV7-8 and TRBJ1-6; no clear D gene. V was clipped by 3 bases and J by 5 bases, with 2 bases between them. From germline, CDR1 is SGHVS and CDR2 FQNEAQ. The CDR3 has 12 residues. The CDR3, as DNA: TGTGCCAGCAGCTTCCATAATTCACCCCTCCACTTT. This sequence encodes CASSFHNSPLHF.

In its sample, this clonotype was seen a few times. One end of the junction is discordant with germline, which a read error may explain. J is TRBJ2-1 and V is TRBV10-3; D possibly corresponds to TRBD1 (5 bases). This CDR3 is 15 amino acids long. CDR1 and CDR2 (germline): ENHRY, SYGVKD. CDR3: CASSEVRQRFNEQFF. The CDR3 nucleotides are TGTGCCAGCAGTGAAGTGAGACAGAGATTCAATGAGCAGTTCTTC.

This clonotype was detected ten times or more. This rearrangement joins TRBV29-1 to TRBJ2-7; D unresolved. Per germline, CDR1 SQVTM and CDR2 ANQGSEA. CDR3 length: 12 residues. The V end lost 4 bases, the J end lost 6 bases, and 13 bases lay between the germline ends. The CDR3 region has the DNA TGCAGCGTTGTGACCAGGTCGCGCGAGCAGTACTTC. It is translated as CSVVTRSREQYF.

This clonotype was detected many times. The V gene is TRBV12-3 or TRBV12-4, the J gene TRBJ2-3, with TRBD1 as a possible D gene (5 bases). V was cut by 5 bases and J by 6 bases, with 15 bases left in between. This CDR3 spans 14 amino acids. The CDR3 protein is CASSTGHMGDTQYF. DNA of the CDR3: TGTGCCAGCAGTACCGGACATATGGGGGATACGCAGTATTTT.

This clonotype was observed a handful of times. J is TRBJ2-7 and V is TRBV6-2 or TRBV6-3; 10 bases map to TRBD1. J lost 3 bases, V lost 7 bases, and 9 bases had no gene match. The CDR3 length is 15 residues. The germline V gene encodes CDR1 MNHEY and CDR2 SVGEGT. The chain's CDR3 is CASNYGTGANYEQYF. The DNA for the CDR3 is TGTGCCAGCAACTATGGGACAGGGGCCAACTACGAGCAGTACTTC.

This clonotype was picked up many times. The chain joins TRBV5-1 to TRBJ2-7, with 8 bases fitting TRBD2. The CDR3 runs to 15 residues. V trimming: 2 bases; J trimming: 0 bases; junction bases outside the gene matches: 4. Germline V CDR1 and CDR2: SGHRS, YFSETQ. The CDR3 bases are TGCGCCAGCAGCTTCGGCGGGGGGAGCTCCTACGAGCAGTACTTC. It encodes CASSFGGGSSYEQYF.

Remarks on this clonotype: This may be a read error: a much more frequent sequence differs by one nucleotide. This chain connects TRBV29-1 to TRBJ2-7; TRBD1 matches at 11 bases. V was pared by 7 bases and J by 6 bases, with 5 bases of the junction left unmatched. Germline V gene lookup returns CDR1 SQVTM and CDR2 ANQGSEA. The CDR3 spans 12 residues. The CDR3, as DNA: TGCAGCGCACGGACAGGGGGCTGCGAGCAGTACTTC. This gives the protein CSARTGGCEQYF.

Remarks on this clonotype: This could be a read error, since a much larger clone is one nucleotide away. The conserved phenylalanine or tryptophan is not found at the CDR3 terminus, so this likely reflects a read error. This chain links TRBV6-1 with TRBJ1-5, with D maybe TRBD1 (6 bases). Germline V gene lookup returns CDR1 MNHNS and CDR2 SASEGT. V lost 7 bases to trimming and J lost 2 bases, with 12 bases between them. CDR3 length: 14 residues. The DNA of the CDR3 is TGTGCCAGCATGAAAGGGGGTGGCAATCAGCCCCAGCATATT. It encodes CASMKGGGNQPQHI.

This clonotype was recorded many times. This sequence joins TRBV28 and TRBJ2-3; TRBD1 aligns across 8 bases. The trim removed 6 bases at V and 6 bases at J, leaving 14 bases unmatched. Per the germline V gene, CDR1 is MDHEN and CDR2 is SYDVKM. The CDR3 is made up of 16 amino acids. Here the CDR3 reads CASSPSGTGTMDTQYF. The DNA for the CDR3 is TGTGCCAGCAGCCCGAGTGGGACAGGTACAATGGATACGCAGTATTTT.

As regards this clonotype: This may be a read error, as it is one base from a much larger clone. This rearrangement joins TRBV6-1 to TRBJ2-7, with D possibly called TRBD1 or TRBD2 (5 bases each). The CDR3 is made up of 15 amino acids. Germline V gene lookup returns CDR1 MNHNS and CDR2 SASEGT. The germline V and J ends were trimmed by 6 bases and 5 bases, with 20 bases remaining between them. CDR3 region: CASSPTGAPYDEQYF. CDR3 DNA: TGTGCCAGCAGCCCCACCGGGGCCCCTTATGACGAGCAGTACTTC.

This clonotype has at least ten counts. This chain links TRBV30 with TRBJ2-1; D is unresolved. The CDR3 contains 13 residues. Trimming removed 5 bases from V and 0 bases from J, with 8 bases in between. The germline V gene has CDR1 GTSNPN and CDR2 SVGIG (reference sequence). The CDR3 DNA reads as TGTGCCTGGGGACCCGACTCCTACAATGAGCAGTTCTTC. Protein sequence: CAWGPDSYNEQFF.

Many counts were recorded for this clonotype. This chain joins TRBV6-2 or TRBV6-3 and TRBJ2-2, with D tentatively TRBD2 (5 bases). This CDR3 is built from 12 residues. Germline loops: CDR1 MNHEY, CDR2 SVGEGT. V lost 11 bases and J lost 0, with 7 bases in between. The CDR3, as DNA: TGTGCCGGCGGGTCGAACACCGGGGAGCTGTTTTTT. Translated, it gives CAGGSNTGELFF.

The table lists this clonotype with a few counts. V and J are TRBV12-5 and TRBJ2-2; 8 nucleotides align to TRBD1. From germline, CDR1 is LGHNT and CDR2 FRNRAP. The CDR3 covers 15 residues. Germline trimming cut 4 bases from V and 7 bases from J; bases unmatched to any gene: 8. This chain's CDR3 is CASGSGQGSGGELFF. As DNA, the CDR3 is TGTGCTAGTGGTTCAGGACAGGGTTCGGGCGGGGAGCTGTTTTTT. The complete variable domain, with remaining parts taken from reference TRBV12-5 and TRBJ2-2, reads DARVTQTPRHKVTEMGQEVTMRCQPILGHNTVFWYRQTMMQGLELLAYFRNRAPLDDSGMPKDRFSAEMPDATLATLKIQPSEPRDSAVYFCASGSGQGSGGELFFGEGSRLTVL.

V is TRBV2 and J is TRBJ2-2; 7 bases are a match to TRBD1. J gave up 9 bases and V 5 bases, and 9 bases lay outside the gene matches. This CDR3 is built from 14 residues. Looked up from germline, CDR1 is SNHLY and CDR2 is FYNNEI. CDR3 sequence: CASSTGQSHRELFF. In DNA, the CDR3 is TGTGCCAGCAGTACGGGACAGAGTCACCGGGAGCTGTTTTTT. The whole variable domain, filled in from reference TRBV2 and TRBJ2-2, reads EPEVTQTPSHQVTQMGQEVILRCVPISNHLYFYWYRQILGQKVEFLVSFYNNEISEKSEIFDDQFSVERPDGSNFTLKIRSTKLEDSAMYFCASSTGQSHRELFFGEGSRLTVL.

The sample holds a few counts of this clonotype. This sequence joins TRBV3-1 and TRBJ1-4; TRBD1 matches at 8 bases. Germline CDR1 and CDR2: LGHDT and YNNKEL (reference sequence). With V trimmed by 3 bases and J by 4 bases, 19 bases remained unmatched. The length of the CDR3 is 20 residues. DNA of the CDR3: TGTGCCAGCAGCCATGTATTTCCGGGACAGGCGACAGACTTTAATGAAAAACTGTTTTTT. It encodes CASSHVFPGQATDFNEKLFF.

The chain carries TRBV19 and TRBJ1-3; D not certain. Germline CDR1 is LNHDA and CDR2 is SQIVND (reference sequence). V was trimmed by 3 bases and J by 0 bases, leaving 18 bases between them. The CDR3 extends over 18 amino acids. The CDR3 reads CASSIPFSGLNSGNTIYF. CDR3 coding DNA: TGTGCCAGTAGTATCCCCTTTTCTGGTCTCAACTCTGGAAACACCATATATTTT.

This chain joins TRBV20-1 and TRBJ2-3, with TRBD2 as a possible D gene (5 bases). The CDR3 loop spans 15 amino acids. The germline V gene has CDR1 DFQATT and CDR2 SNEGSKA (reference sequence). The V end was cut by 5 bases, the J end by 0 bases, with 15 bases between. CDR3 sequence (DNA): TGCAGTGCTCTCCAGGCGACTACTAGCACAGATACGCAGTATTTT. Translation gives CSALQATTSTDTQYF.

The V call is TRBV29-1, the J call TRBJ2-6, with D possibly being TRBD1 or TRBD2 (5 bases each). CDR1 SQVTM and CDR2 ANQGSEA come from the germline V gene. This CDR3 spans 16 amino acids. With 4 bases removed from V and 0 bases from J, the gap between germline ends came to 13 bases. The CDR3 spells CSVGGTGFSGANVLTF. CDR3 sequence (DNA): TGCAGCGTTGGTGGGACGGGATTCTCTGGGGCCAACGTCCTGACTTTC.

This clonotype was recorded at least ten times. The genes are TRBV12-3 or TRBV12-4 and TRBJ2-1; possibly TRBD1 for D (5 bases). The V and J ends lost 1 base and 2 bases respectively, with 15 bases between them. The CDR3 runs 17 residues. CDR3 in amino acids: CASSLVIGQGPYNEQFF. CDR3 sequence (DNA): TGTGCCAGCAGTTTAGTAATTGGGCAGGGTCCCTACAATGAGCAGTTCTTC.

The gene calls are TRBV5-1 and TRBJ1-4; 10 bases match TRBD1. Per germline, CDR1 SGHRS and CDR2 YFSETQ. The CDR3 is made up of 16 amino acids. The ends lost 0 bases at V and 1 base at J; junction bases unmatched: 0. CDR3 sequence (DNA): TGCGCCAGCAGCTTGGGGACAGGGGGAACTAATGAAAAACTGTTTTTT. It yields the protein CASSLGTGGTNEKLFF.